A single sample is the source of the 5 T cell receptor beta chains below, sequenced in a study of T cell responses to AZD1222 COVID-19 vaccine. Produced via immunoSEQ multiplex PCR; TCRdb's table is partial and in-frame only. The table lists some 120,000 clones, around 92% of them singletons. The sample was peripheral blood, taken on day 0 of AZD1222 vaccination. Receptor source: an adult in good health.

V usage is TRBV6-5 and J usage is TRBJ2-3; 7 bases line up with TRBD1. The CDR3 totals 15 residues. Germline V gene lookup returns CDR1 MNHEY and CDR2 SVGAGI. V shed 2 bases, J shed 1 base, and the junction held 3 bases outside the gene matches. As DNA, the CDR3 is TGTGCCAGCAGTTACGGTAGGGGGCGCACAGATACGCAGTATTTT. Protein sequence: CASSYGRGRTDTQYF.

V gene TRBV6-1 combines with J gene TRBJ1-5; D unresolved. Between the trimmed V and J ends, which lost 2 bases and 5 bases, there was a span of 13 bases. This CDR3 contains 15 residues. CDR1 MNHNS and CDR2 SASEGT come from the germline V gene. DNA for the CDR3: TGTGCCAGCAGTGAACGCTTGGCTGCCGATCAGCCCCAGCATTTT. Amino acids: CASSERLAADQPQHF.

V usage is TRBV27 and J usage is TRBJ1-6; D might be TRBD1 (6 bases). Germline V CDR1 and CDR2: MNHEY, SMNVEV (reference sequence). This CDR3 contains 17 residues. V gave up 3 bases and J gave up 5 bases, with 17 bases separating them. The DNA of the CDR3 is TGTGCCAGCAGTTTGTTCGTTCCAGGGGAAAATAATTCACCCCTCCACTTT. Protein: CASSLFVPGENNSPLHF.

This clone was detected only once. The chain is built from TRBV27 and TRBJ1-2; D uncertain. This CDR3 has 14 amino acids. CDR1 MNHEY and CDR2 SMNVEV come from the germline V gene (reference sequence). V gave up 3 bases and J gave up 2 bases, with 10 bases separating them. The CDR3 spells CASSFAGSNYGYTF. The DNA of the CDR3 is TGTGCCAGCAGTTTTGCCGGGTCGAACTATGGCTACACCTTC.

The chain uses TRBV27 and TRBJ1-4; the D is unclear. The V end was cut by 0 bases, the J end by 3 bases, with 5 bases between. The CDR3 is 14 residues long. Germline-derived CDR1 and CDR2 are MNHEY and SMNVEV (reference sequence). In DNA form, the CDR3 reads TGTGCCAGCAGTTTATCGGGCCCTAATGAAAAACTGTTTTTT. Its protein product is CASSLSGPNEKLFF.